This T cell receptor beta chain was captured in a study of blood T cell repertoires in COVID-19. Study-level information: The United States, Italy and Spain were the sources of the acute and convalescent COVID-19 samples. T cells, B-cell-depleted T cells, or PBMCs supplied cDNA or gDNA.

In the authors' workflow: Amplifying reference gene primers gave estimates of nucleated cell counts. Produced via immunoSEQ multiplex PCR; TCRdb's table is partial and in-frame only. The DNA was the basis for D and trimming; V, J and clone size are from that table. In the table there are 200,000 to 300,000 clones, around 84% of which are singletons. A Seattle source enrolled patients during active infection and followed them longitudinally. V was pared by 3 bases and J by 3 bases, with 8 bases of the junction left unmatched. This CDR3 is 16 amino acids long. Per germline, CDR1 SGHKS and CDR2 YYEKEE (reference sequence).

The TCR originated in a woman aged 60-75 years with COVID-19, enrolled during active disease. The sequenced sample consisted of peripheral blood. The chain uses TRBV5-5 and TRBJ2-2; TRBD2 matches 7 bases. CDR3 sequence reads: CASSSGLRTHTGELFF. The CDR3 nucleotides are TGTGCCAGCAGCTCGGGACTACGAACCCACACCGGGGAGCTGTTTTTT.